This T cell receptor (beta chain) was sequenced in a study of cytomegalovirus exposure and HLA in healthy donors. Both 60 Vbeta primers and 13 Jbeta primers went into the PCR. Generated by immunoSEQ multiplex PCR, the TCRdb table keeps only in-frame clones and is missing some. The table includes 100,000 to 150,000 clones, about 80% detected once. V dropped 0 bases and J dropped 4; count of bases not matched to a gene: 7. In germline, CDR1 is LGHNA, CDR2 YSLEER. This CDR3 is built from 16 residues. Sequencing was performed on PBMCs. The genes are TRBV4-3 and TRBJ1-2; 8 bases are shared with TRBD1. The receptor's source is a man aged 35-49 years in good health and CMV-seronegative. CDR3 in amino acids: CASSQDLDRGTYGYTF. The CDR3 coding sequence is TGCGCCAGCAGCCAAGATCTTGACAGGGGAACCTATGGCTACACCTTC.